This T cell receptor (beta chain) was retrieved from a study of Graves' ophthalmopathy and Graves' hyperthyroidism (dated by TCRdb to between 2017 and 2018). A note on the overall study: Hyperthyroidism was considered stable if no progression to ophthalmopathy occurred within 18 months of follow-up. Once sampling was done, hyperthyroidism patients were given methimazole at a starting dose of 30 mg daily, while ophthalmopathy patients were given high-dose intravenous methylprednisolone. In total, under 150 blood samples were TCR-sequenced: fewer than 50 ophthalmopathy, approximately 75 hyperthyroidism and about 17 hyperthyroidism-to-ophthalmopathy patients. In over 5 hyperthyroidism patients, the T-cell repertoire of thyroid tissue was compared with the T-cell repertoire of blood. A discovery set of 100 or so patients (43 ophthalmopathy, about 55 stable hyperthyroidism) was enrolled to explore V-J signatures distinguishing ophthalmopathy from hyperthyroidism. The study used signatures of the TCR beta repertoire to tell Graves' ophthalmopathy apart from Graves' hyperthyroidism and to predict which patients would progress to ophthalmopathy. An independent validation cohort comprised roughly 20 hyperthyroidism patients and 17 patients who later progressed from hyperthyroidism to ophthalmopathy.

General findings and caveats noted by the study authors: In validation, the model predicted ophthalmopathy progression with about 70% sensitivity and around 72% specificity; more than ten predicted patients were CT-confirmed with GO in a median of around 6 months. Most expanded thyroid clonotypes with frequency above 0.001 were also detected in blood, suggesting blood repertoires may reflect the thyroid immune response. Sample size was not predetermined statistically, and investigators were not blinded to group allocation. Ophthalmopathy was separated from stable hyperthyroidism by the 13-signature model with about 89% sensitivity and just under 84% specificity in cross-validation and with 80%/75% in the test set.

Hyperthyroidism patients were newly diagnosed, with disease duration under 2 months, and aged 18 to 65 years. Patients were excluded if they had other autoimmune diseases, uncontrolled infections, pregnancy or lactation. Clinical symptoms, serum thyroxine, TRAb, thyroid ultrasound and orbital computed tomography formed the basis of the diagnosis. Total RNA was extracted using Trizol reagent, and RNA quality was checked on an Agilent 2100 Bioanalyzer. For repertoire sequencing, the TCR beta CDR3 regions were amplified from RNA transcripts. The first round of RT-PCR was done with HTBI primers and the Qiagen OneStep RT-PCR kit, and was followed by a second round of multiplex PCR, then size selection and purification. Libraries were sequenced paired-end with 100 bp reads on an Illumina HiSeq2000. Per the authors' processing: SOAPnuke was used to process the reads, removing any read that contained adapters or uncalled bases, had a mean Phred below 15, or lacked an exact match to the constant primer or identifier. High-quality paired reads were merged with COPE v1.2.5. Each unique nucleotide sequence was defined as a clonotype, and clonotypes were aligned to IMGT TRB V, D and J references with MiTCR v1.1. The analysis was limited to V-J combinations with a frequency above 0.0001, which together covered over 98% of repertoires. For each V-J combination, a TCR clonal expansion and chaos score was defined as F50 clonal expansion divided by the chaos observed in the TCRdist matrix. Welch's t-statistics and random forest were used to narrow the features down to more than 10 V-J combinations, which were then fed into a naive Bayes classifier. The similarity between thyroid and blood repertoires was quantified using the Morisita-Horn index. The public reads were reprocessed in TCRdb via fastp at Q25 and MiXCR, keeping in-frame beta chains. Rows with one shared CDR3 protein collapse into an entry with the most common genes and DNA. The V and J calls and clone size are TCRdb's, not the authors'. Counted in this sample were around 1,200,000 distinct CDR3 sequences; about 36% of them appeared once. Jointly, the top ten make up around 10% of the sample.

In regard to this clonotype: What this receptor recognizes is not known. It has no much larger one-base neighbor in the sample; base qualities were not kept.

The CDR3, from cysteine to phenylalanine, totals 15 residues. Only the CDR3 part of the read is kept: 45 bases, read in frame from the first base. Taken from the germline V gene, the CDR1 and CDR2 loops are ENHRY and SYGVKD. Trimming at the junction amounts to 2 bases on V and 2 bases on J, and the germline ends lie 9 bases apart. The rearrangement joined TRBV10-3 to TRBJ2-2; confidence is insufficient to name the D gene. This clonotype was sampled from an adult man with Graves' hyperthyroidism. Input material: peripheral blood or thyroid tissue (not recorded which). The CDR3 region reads CAISEKSTNTGELFF. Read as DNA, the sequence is TGTGCCATCAGTGAGAAGTCAACTAACACCGGGGAGCTGTTTTTT.